One sample yielded the 13 T cell receptor beta chains listed below, sequenced in a study of cytomegalovirus exposure and HLA in healthy donors. 60 Vbeta and 13 Jbeta primers were used in PCR. Sequencing was performed with immunoSEQ multiplex PCR; in TCRdb, only in-frame clones are kept and a portion is missing. The data hold about 200,000 clones, with around 83% observed a single time. Material for sequencing was PBMCs. The source is a woman in her forties or fifties in good health and CMV-seropositive.

The chain joins TRBV7-2 to TRBJ2-7, with 7 bases lining up with TRBD1. This CDR3 has 16 amino acids. CDR1 and CDR2 (germline): SGHTA, FQGNSA. Trimming took 10 bases from V and 0 from J; bases not matched to a gene: 15. The CDR3 reads CATSKTGTEPSYEQYF. In nucleotides, the CDR3 is TGTGCCACGTCGAAAACCGGGACAGAACCCTCCTACGAGCAGTACTTC.

The chain is built from TRBV5-1 and TRBJ2-3; 14 bases are shared with TRBD2. CDR1 and CDR2 from the germline V gene are SGHRS and YFSETQ. CDR3 length: 16 amino acids. With V trimmed by 4 bases and J by 6 bases, 7 bases remained unmatched. The CDR3 reads CASSGPGLAGEDTQYF. The CDR3 nucleotides are TGCGCCAGCAGCGGCCCGGGACTAGCGGGGGAGGATACGCAGTATTTT.

This clone was recorded once. The chain couples TRBV18 to TRBJ2-2; TRBD1 agrees at 8 bases. Trimming at V came to 6 bases and at J to 1 base, leaving 4 bases not matched to a gene. This CDR3 is 15 amino acids long. Germline loops: CDR1 KGHSH, CDR2 LQKENI. CDR3 nucleotides: TGTGCCAGCTCCGGACAGGGAGTGAACACCGGGGAGCTGTTTTTT. This sequence encodes CASSGQGVNTGELFF. The full variable domain, in which reference TRBV18 and TRBJ2-2 provide the parts outside the CDR3, is NAGVMQNPRHLVRRRGQEARLRCSPMKGHSHVYWYRQLPEEGLKFMVYLQKENIIDESGMPKERFSAEFPKEGPSILRIQQVVRGDSAAYFCASSGQGVNTGELFFGEGSRLTVL.

This rearrangement joins TRBV28 to TRBJ2-7; TRBD2 aligns across 8 bases. CDR1 MDHEN and CDR2 SYDVKM come from the germline V gene. The length of the CDR3 is 15 residues. Trimming at V came to 7 bases and at J to 1 base, leaving 9 bases not matched to a gene. The CDR3 protein is CASIQRASGSYEQYF. The CDR3 DNA is TGTGCCAGCATCCAACGGGCTAGCGGGTCCTACGAGCAGTACTTC.

This clone has more than one count but fewer than ten. The V gene is TRBV11-3, the J gene TRBJ1-4, with D possibly matching TRBD1 (5 bases). From germline, CDR1 is SGHNT and CDR2 YENEEA. Trimming shortened V by 6 bases and J by 1 base, and 9 bases separated the two germline ends. The CDR3 is 14 amino acids. The CDR3 loop is CASRPDRTNEKLFF. CDR3 DNA: TGTGCCAGCAGACCCGACAGAACTAATGAAAAACTGTTTTTT.

This chain connects TRBV28 to TRBJ2-2, with no clear D. V lost 7 bases, J lost 5 bases, and 11 bases lay in between. Germline loops: CDR1 MDHEN, CDR2 SYDVKM. The CDR3 is 13 amino acids. CDR3 amino acids: CASTLVQTGELFF. In nucleotides, the CDR3 is TGTGCCAGCACCTTAGTTCAAACCGGGGAGCTGTTTTTT.

V gene TRBV10-3 combines with J gene TRBJ1-2, with 10 bases that match TRBD1. CDR3 length: 14 residues. Trimming at V came to 7 bases and at J to 3 bases, leaving 5 bases not matched to a gene. The germline V gene has CDR1 ENHRY and CDR2 SYGVKD. The CDR3 loop reads CAITPGTGDYGYTF. The DNA for the CDR3 is TGTGCCATCACCCCCGGGACAGGGGACTATGGCTACACCTTC.

CDR3 coding DNA: TGTGCCAGCGGGGGGGAGCGGGGGAACTACGAGCAGTACTTC. Encoded protein: CASGGERGNYEQYF. This chain joins TRBV2 and TRBJ2-7, with 8 bases that match TRBD2. Germline loops: CDR1 SNHLY, CDR2 FYNNEI. The CDR3 length is 14 residues. The V gene end was trimmed by 8 bases and the J gene end by 3 bases; junction bases not matched to a gene: 9. The full variable domain, its missing parts supplied by reference TRBV2 and TRBJ2-7, is EPEVTQTPSHQVTQMGQEVILRCVPISNHLYFYWYRQILGQKVEFLVSFYNNEISEKSEIFDDQFSVERPDGSNFTLKIRSTKLEDSAMYFCASGGERGNYEQYFGPGTRLTVT.

The gene calls are TRBV29-1 and TRBJ2-1; 10 bases are shared with TRBD2. V shed 7 bases and J 8 bases; nucleotides not matched to a gene: 23. This CDR3 has 18 residues. In germline, CDR1 is SQVTM, CDR2 ANQGSEA. As DNA, the CDR3 is TGCAGCGGAAAATACTTAGCGGGAGGACCCTCAAGGTCCGATGAGCAGTTCTTC. This codes for CSGKYLAGGPSRSDEQFF.

The V call is TRBV5-4, the J call TRBJ2-1, with 10 nucleotides matching TRBD2. The V and J ends lost 4 bases and 8 bases, in that order; junction bases with no gene match: 9. Germline V gives CDR1 SGHNT, CDR2 YYREEE (reference sequence). This CDR3 has 15 residues. The CDR3 sequence: CASSKSGRADHEQFF. The CDR3 nucleotides are TGTGCCAGCAGCAAAAGCGGGAGGGCGGACCATGAGCAGTTCTTC.

The chain couples TRBV7-9 to TRBJ1-2, with D unresolved. V was trimmed by 0 bases and J by 7 bases, leaving 6 bases between them. Germline V gene data show CDR1 as SEHNR and CDR2 as FQNEAQ (reference sequence). This CDR3 spans 12 amino acids. In DNA, the CDR3 is TGTGCCAGCAGCTTAGCGTTCAGTGGCTACACCTTC. Encoded protein: CASSLAFSGYTF. The full variable domain, with the rest looked up from reference TRBV7-9 and TRBJ1-2, is DTGVSQNPRHKITKRGQNVTFRCDPISEHNRLYWYRQTLGQGPEFLTYFQNEAQLEKSRLLSDRFSAERPKGSFSTLEIQRTEQGDSAMYLCASSLAFSGYTFGSGTRLTVV.

CDR3 bases: TGTGCCATGACTAGCGGGGGGCGGAATGAGCAGTTCTTC. Amino acids: CAMTSGGRNEQFF. The V gene is TRBV10-3, the J gene TRBJ2-1, with TRBD2 matching 13 bases. Germline V gene lookup returns CDR1 ENHRY and CDR2 SYGVKD. V gave up 9 bases and J gave up 7 bases; unmatched junction bases: 3. This CDR3 has 13 amino acids.

The chain is built from TRBV10-2 and TRBJ2-5, with 13 nucleotides matching TRBD2. V lost 6 bases and J lost 3; bases outside the gene matches: 7. Germline values: CDR1 WSHSY, CDR2 SAAADI. The CDR3 is 16 amino acids. CDR3 nucleotide sequence: TGCGCCAGCAGACCACCCGGGACTAGCGGGGAAGAGACCCAGTACTTC. Its protein is CASRPPGTSGEETQYF.